This TCR beta chain was documented in a study of sequential checkpoint blockade in melanoma. Overall study: Randomization was 1:1 between first-line nivolumab→ipilimumab and ipilimumab→nivolumab. Maintenance nivolumab came after either treatment sequence.

The length of the CDR3 is 12 residues. Germline V gives CDR1 SNHLY, CDR2 FYNNEI. The V gene lost 5 bases and the J gene lost 6 bases, with 11 bases spanning the gap. Using immunoSEQ multiplex PCR, the repertoire was profiled, and TCRdb retains in-frame clones only, with some absent. The sample carries fewer than 13,000 clones, roughly 72% recorded once. Regarding treatment: randomized to nivolumab then ipilimumab (arm A) or the reverse (arm B). Patients had received no earlier DNA-damaging chemotherapy. From thawed PBMCs, live CD3+CD8+ cells negative for CD19 and CD56 were sorted. The sequence was collected from a human donor with melanoma. The rearrangement uses TRBV2 and TRBJ2-7, with D possibly TRBD1 on 6 matching bases. The sample consisted of CD8+ T cells sorted from blood (inferred from file names), taken from a patient given nivolumab and ipilimumab in sequence. CDR3 coding DNA: TGTGCCAGCAGTCCCGGGACACCCGAGCAGTACGTC. It is translated as CASSPGTPEQYV.